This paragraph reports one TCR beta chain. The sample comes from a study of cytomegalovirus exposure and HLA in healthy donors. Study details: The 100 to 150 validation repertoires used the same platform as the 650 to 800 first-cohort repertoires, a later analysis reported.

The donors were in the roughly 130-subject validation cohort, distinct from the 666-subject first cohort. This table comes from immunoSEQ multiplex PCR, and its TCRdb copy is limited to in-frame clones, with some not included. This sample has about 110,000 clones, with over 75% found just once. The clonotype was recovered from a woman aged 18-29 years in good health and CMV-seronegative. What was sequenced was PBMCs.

CDR3 nucleotide sequence: TGTGCCAGCAGCTTCGGTAGCGGGGGGGCCAATGAGCAGTTCTTC. It codes for CASSFGSGGANEQFF. The chain couples TRBV11-3 to TRBJ2-1; 11 bases match TRBD2. Germline loops: CDR1 SGHNT, CDR2 YENEEA. J was trimmed by 6 bases and V by 3 bases; bases with no gene match: 4. This CDR3 spans 15 amino acids. Combining the CDR3 with reference TRBV11-3 and TRBJ2-1 gives the whole variable domain EAGVVQSPRYKIIEKKQPVAFWCNPISGHNTLYWYLQNLGQGPELLIRYENEEAVDDSQLPKDRFSAERLKGVDSTLKIQPAELGDSAVYLCASSFGSGGANEQFFGPGTRLTVL.